This T cell receptor (beta chain) was sequenced for a study of T cell repertoires in cytomegalovirus infection. V lost 8 bases, J lost 4 bases, and 9 bases lay in between. CDR1 and CDR2 from the germline V gene are MDHEN and SYDVKM. This CDR3 has 13 residues. Using its own MiXCR run on the reads, TCRdb lists one record per CDR3 protein. The table includes 270,000 or so distinct CDR3 sequences, about 17% detected once. This clonotype was counted between two and nine times. This sequence was found in a human donor in good health (CMV status not recorded). Some clones in this sample may be carry-over from other donors' samples. This chain links TRBV28 with TRBJ2-6; TRBD1 is a possible D gene (5 bases). The specimen sequenced was CD8+ T cells from PBMCs. CDR3 coding DNA: TGTGCCAGCTCAGGGTTCGGGGCCAACGTCCTGACTTTC. Encoded protein: CASSGFGANVLTF. Combining the CDR3 with reference TRBV28 and TRBJ2-6 gives the whole variable domain DVKVTQSSRYLVKRTGEKVFLECVQDMDHENMFWYRQDPGLGLRLIYFSYDVKMKEKGDIPEGYSVSREKKERFSLILESASTNQTSMYLCASSGFGANVLTFGAGSRLTVL.